The rows below give T cell receptor beta chains drawn from one sample of a study of CD8 T cells in ankylosing spondylitis. TCRdb re-called the 5' RACE reads through MiXCR, storing one row per CDR3 protein. The table has about 390,000 distinct CDR3 sequences, about a fifth seen once. The specimen was blood, either unsorted or a sorted T cell fraction (not recorded which). Source of these receptors: a male donor with ankylosing spondylitis. Both conserved end residues are part of each CDR3. D genes are given only for firm matches. The size of a clone is reported for some rows only, either as once, few or many, or as a class for expanded clones.

D | size | J | V | CDR3 | DNA
TRBD2 | few | TRBJ2-1 | TRBV2 | CASSSTSGIYNEQFF | TGTGCCAGCAGCTCCACTAGCGGGATCTACAATGAGCAGTTCTTC
- | few | TRBJ2-1 | TRBV6-1 | CASTRGNSYNEQFF | TGTGCCAGCACCCGGGGGAACTCCTACAATGAGCAGTTCTTC
- | few | TRBJ2-7 | TRBV10-2 | CASHTGGLIHEQYF | TGCGCCAGTCATACCGGGGGCCTCATTCACGAGCAGTACTTC
TRBD2 | - | TRBJ2-1 | TRBV20-1 | CSALSGRSSYNEQFF | TGCAGTGCCCTTAGCGGGAGAAGCTCCTACAATGAGCAGTTCTTC
- | few | TRBJ1-2 | TRBV11-2 | CASSPSGRKYTF | TGTGCCAGCAGCCCTAGCGGGCGGAAATACACCTTC
- | - | TRBJ2-7 | TRBV20-1 | CSARDFGNRRSYEQYF | TGCAGTGCTAGAGATTTCGGGAACAGGCGCTCCTACGAGCAGTACTTC
- | few | TRBJ2-7 | TRBV28 | CASRQLYEQYF | TGTGCCAGCAGACAGCTCTACGAGCAGTACTTC
- | few | TRBJ2-3 | TRBV4-2 | CASSQARDSTQVTQYF | TGTGCCAGCAGCCAGGCCCGGGACTCCACTCAGGTTACGCAGTATTTT
TRBD1 | few | TRBJ2-7 | TRBV2 | CASCRDRDSYEQYF | TGTGCCAGCTGCCGGGACAGGGATTCCTACGAGCAGTACTTC
TRBD1 | few | TRBJ1-5 | TRBV18 | CASSPGTGNSNQPQHF | TGTGCCAGCTCGCCCGGGACAGGGAATTCCAATCAGCCCCAGCATTTT
TRBD1 | - | TRBJ1-5 | TRBV5-1 | CASSLGAGGYQPQHF | TGCGCCAGCAGCTTGGGGGCAGGGGGCTATCAGCCCCAGCATTTT
TRBD2 | - | TRBJ2-5 | TRBV4-3 | CASSQELGLVGASGQYF | TGCGCCAGCAGCCAAGAACTTGGACTAGTTGGGGCCTCGGGCCAGTACTTC
TRBD1 | - | TRBJ2-5 | TRBV7-2 | CASSRRTGLETQYF | TGTGCCAGCAGCCGTCGGACAGGTTTGGAGACCCAGTACTTC
- | few | TRBJ1-5 | TRBV6-1 | CASTPIPGRQPQHF | TGTGCCAGCACCCCCATCCCGGGGCGTCAGCCCCAGCATTTT
- | - | TRBJ2-1 | TRBV10-3 | CAIRDREGQGEQFF | TGTGCCATCAGAGACCGAGAGGGGCAGGGTGAGCAGTTCTTC